These T cell receptor beta chains were read from a single sample in a study of blood T cell repertoires in COVID-19. The table came from immunoSEQ multiplex PCR; TCRdb's copy has only in-frame clones and leaves some out. The sample consists of around 28,000 clones, approximately 85% of them appearing once. Source material: peripheral blood. The source is a human donor in a cohort sampled during active COVID-19. The CDR3 runs from the conserved cysteine through the conserved F or W. D genes are given only for firm matches. Clone sizes are given selectively: once, few, many, or a class where the clone is expanded.

cdr3_length: 15
v_call: TRBV4-1
j_call: TRBJ2-6
d_call: .
clone_size: .
cdr3_nt: TGCGCCAGCAGCCAAGAAGGGGCTGGGGCCAACGTCCTGACTTTC
cdr3_aa: CASSQEGAGANVLTF

cdr3_length: 14
v_call: TRBV19
j_call: TRBJ1-4
d_call: .
clone_size: .
cdr3_nt: TGTGCCAGTAGTATTGGGCAGGTTAATGAAAAACTGTTTTTT
cdr3_aa: CASSIGQVNEKLFF

cdr3_length: 13
v_call: TRBV5-1
j_call: TRBJ1-6
d_call: .
clone_size: .
cdr3_nt: TGCGCCAGCAGGACAGACTATAATTCACCCCTCCACTTT
cdr3_aa: CASRTDYNSPLHF

cdr3_length: 15
v_call: TRBV11-2
j_call: TRBJ1-2
d_call: .
clone_size: .
cdr3_nt: TGTGCCAGCAGCCGCCAGGAGGGTGCTAACTATGGCTACACCTTC
cdr3_aa: CASSRQEGANYGYTF

cdr3_length: 17
v_call: TRBV3-1/TRBV3-2
j_call: TRBJ2-1
d_call: TRBD2
clone_size: .
cdr3_nt: TGTGCCAGCAGCCAAGAGGTACTAGCGGGGGCTTACAATGAGCAGTTCTTC
cdr3_aa: CASSQEVLAGAYNEQFF

cdr3_length: 14
v_call: TRBV4-3
j_call: TRBJ2-7
d_call: TRBD2
clone_size: .
cdr3_nt: TGCGCCAGCAGCCTCGGGACTAACCACTACGAGCAGTACTTC
cdr3_aa: CASSLGTNHYEQYF

cdr3_length: 16
v_call: TRBV19
j_call: TRBJ2-5
d_call: TRBD1
clone_size: once
cdr3_nt: TGTGCCAGTAGTACCTCCGGGACAGGGTGGAAAGAGACCCAGTACTTC
cdr3_aa: CASSTSGTGWKETQYF

cdr3_length: 14
v_call: TRBV9
j_call: TRBJ1-4
d_call: .
clone_size: .
cdr3_nt: TGTGCCAGCAGCGCAGGGGCATCTGGGGAAAAACTGTTTTTT
cdr3_aa: CASSAGASGEKLFF

cdr3_length: 13
v_call: TRBV12-3/TRBV12-4
j_call: TRBJ1-6
d_call: .
clone_size: .
cdr3_nt: TGTGCCAGCAGACTCACTGGTAATTCACCCCTCCACTTT
cdr3_aa: CASRLTGNSPLHF

cdr3_length: 16
v_call: TRBV9
j_call: TRBJ1-2
d_call: TRBD1
clone_size: .
cdr3_nt: TGTGCCAGCAGCGTAGAGGGTACAAGGGGGCACTTTGGCTACACCTTC
cdr3_aa: CASSVEGTRGHFGYTF

cdr3_length: 14
v_call: TRBV5-4
j_call: TRBJ1-2
d_call: .
clone_size: .
cdr3_nt: TGTGCCAGCAGCTCCAGTCTAGGCGACTATGGCTACACCTTC
cdr3_aa: CASSSSLGDYGYTF

cdr3_length: 15
v_call: TRBV6-2/TRBV6-3
j_call: TRBJ1-1
d_call: .
clone_size: .
cdr3_nt: TGTGCCAGCAGTCCCCGGGTCTTCTGGAACACTGAAGCTTTCTTT
cdr3_aa: CASSPRVFWNTEAFF

cdr3_length: 16
v_call: TRBV9
j_call: TRBJ2-1
d_call: TRBD2
clone_size: .
cdr3_nt: TGTGCCAGCAGCCCTCGTCCCCTAGCGGGGGCCAATGAGCAGTTCTTC
cdr3_aa: CASSPRPLAGANEQFF

cdr3_length: 15
v_call: TRBV13
j_call: TRBJ2-2
d_call: TRBD2
clone_size: .
cdr3_nt: TGTGCCAGCAGCACCAGCGGGGGGGCGGGCGGGGAGCTGTTTTTT
cdr3_aa: CASSTSGGAGGELFF

cdr3_length: 13
v_call: TRBV7-9
j_call: TRBJ2-2
d_call: .
clone_size: .
cdr3_nt: TGTGCCAGCAGCTTAACAACCACCGGGGAGCTGTTTTTT
cdr3_aa: CASSLTTTGELFF

cdr3_length: 11
v_call: TRBV7-9
j_call: TRBJ2-7
d_call: .
clone_size: .
cdr3_nt: TGTGCCAGCAGCGAGACTCACGAGCAGTACTTC
cdr3_aa: CASSETHEQYF

cdr3_length: 15
v_call: TRBV3-1/TRBV3-2
j_call: TRBJ2-7
d_call: .
clone_size: .
cdr3_nt: TGTGCCAGCAGCCAAGGACCTGCGGCTTCTACGAGCCAGTACTTC
cdr3_aa: CASSQGPAASTSQYF

cdr3_length: 15
v_call: TRBV7-2
j_call: TRBJ2-7
d_call: TRBD2
clone_size: once
cdr3_nt: TGTGCCAGCAGCTTAGAGGCGGGGGGGCACTACGAGCAGTACTTC
cdr3_aa: CASSLEAGGHYEQYF

cdr3_length: 17
v_call: TRBV1
j_call: TRBJ2-7
d_call: .
clone_size: .
cdr3_nt: TGCACCAGCAGCCAAGAAGGACGCGGGTACACACCCTACGAGCAGTACTTC
cdr3_aa: CTSSQEGRGYTPYEQYF

cdr3_length: 13
v_call: TRBV4-3
j_call: TRBJ2-7
d_call: .
clone_size: .
cdr3_nt: TGCGCCAGCAGCCAGGACGGGGGTTACGAGCAGTACTTC
cdr3_aa: CASSQDGGYEQYF

cdr3_length: 15
v_call: TRBV21-1
j_call: TRBJ1-5
d_call: .
clone_size: .
cdr3_nt: TGTGCCAGCAGCAAAGCGCAACAGGGTAATCAGCCCCAGCATTTT
cdr3_aa: CASSKAQQGNQPQHF

cdr3_length: 13
v_call: TRBV7-8
j_call: TRBJ2-3
d_call: .
clone_size: .
cdr3_nt: TGTGCCAGCAGCCCCACACAGAAAGATACGCAGTATTTT
cdr3_aa: CASSPTQKDTQYF

cdr3_length: 14
v_call: TRBV14
j_call: TRBJ2-1
d_call: .
clone_size: .
cdr3_nt: TGTGCCAGCAGCCGAACAGGGTCCTACAATGAGCAGTTCTTC
cdr3_aa: CASSRTGSYNEQFF

cdr3_length: 13
v_call: TRBV28
j_call: TRBJ1-2
d_call: .
clone_size: .
cdr3_nt: TGTGCCTTATCGGGAGGGATTTGGTATGGCTACACCTTC
cdr3_aa: CALSGGIWYGYTF

cdr3_length: 13
v_call: TRBV6-6
j_call: TRBJ1-1
d_call: .
clone_size: .
cdr3_nt: TGTGTCACAGCGACTACAGGGCGCACTGAAGCTTTCTTT
cdr3_aa: CVTATTGRTEAFF

cdr3_length: 16
v_call: TRBV21-1
j_call: TRBJ1-5
d_call: .
clone_size: .
cdr3_nt: TGTGCCAGCAGCAAGGGGACAGACGGGAGCAATCAGCCCCAGCATTTT
cdr3_aa: CASSKGTDGSNQPQHF

cdr3_length: 15
v_call: TRBV7-9
j_call: TRBJ2-1
d_call: .
clone_size: .
cdr3_nt: TGTGCCAGCAGCCGGACTATGCCTGACTACAATGAGCAGTTCTTC
cdr3_aa: CASSRTMPDYNEQFF